This TCR beta chain appears in the sequencing data of a study of CD4 and CD8 cells across lung adenocarcinoma regions. In regard to this clonotype: Mismatch with germline at one junction end may stem from a read error.

The CDR3 loop spans 16 amino acids. Germline loops: CDR1 MNHNS, CDR2 SASEGT. In TCRdb, the PCR reads were re-called with MiXCR into one record per CDR3 protein. Counted here are roughly 12,000 distinct CDR3 sequences, about 50% occurring once; the ten biggest clones make up under 40%. The patients had localized lung adenocarcinoma, a non-small cell subtype. The chain joins TRBV6-1 to TRBJ2-4; 7 nucleotides align to TRBD1. The origin of this receptor is a female donor with lung adenocarcinoma. The CD4 and CD8 labels of this study may be unreliable. Sequencing was carried out using CD8+ T cells from the margin of a lung tumor. CDR3: CASSPRGLPTKNIQYF. CDR3 nucleotide sequence: TGTGCCAGCAGTCCTAGGGGGCTGCCAACCAAAAATATTCAGTACTTC.